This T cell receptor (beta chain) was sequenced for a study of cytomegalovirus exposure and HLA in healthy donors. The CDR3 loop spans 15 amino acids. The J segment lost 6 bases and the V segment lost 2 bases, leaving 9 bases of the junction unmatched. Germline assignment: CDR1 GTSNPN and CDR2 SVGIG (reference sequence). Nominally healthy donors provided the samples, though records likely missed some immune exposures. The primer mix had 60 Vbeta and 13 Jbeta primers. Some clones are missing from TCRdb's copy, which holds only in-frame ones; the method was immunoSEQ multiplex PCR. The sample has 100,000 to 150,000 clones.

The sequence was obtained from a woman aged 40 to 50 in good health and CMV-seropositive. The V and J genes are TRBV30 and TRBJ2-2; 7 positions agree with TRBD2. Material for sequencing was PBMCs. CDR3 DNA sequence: TGTGCCTGGAGTTCCCCGGGACTACACGCCGGGGAGCTGTTTTTT. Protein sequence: CAWSSPGLHAGELFF.